Listed here are 20 T cell receptor beta chains from one sample, sequenced in a study of blood T cell repertoires in COVID-19. The table came from immunoSEQ multiplex PCR; TCRdb's copy has only in-frame clones and leaves some out. Of some 240,000 clones in the sample, about four fifths were seen once. Sequencing was performed on peripheral blood. These receptors came from a woman older than 75 with COVID-19, enrolled during active disease.

This rearrangement joins TRBV7-9 to TRBJ1-2; D ambiguous. Trimming stripped 8 bases from V and 3 bases from J, with 10 bases between. The germline V gene has CDR1 SEHNR and CDR2 FQNEAQ (reference sequence). This CDR3 is 12 amino acids long. DNA for the CDR3: TGTGCCAGCGGTAGACTGGACTATGGCTACACCTTC. Its translation is CASGRLDYGYTF.

Concerning this clone: Other nucleotide sequences in the sample specify the same CDR3. CDR3 amino acids: CASSLLGNTEAFF. As DNA, the CDR3 is TGTGCCAGCAGCCTTCTCGGGAACACTGAAGCTTTCTTT. This chain uses TRBV5-6 with TRBJ1-1; unclear D gene. Germline lookup yields CDR1 SGHDT and CDR2 YYEEEE. The CDR3 length is 13 residues. V dropped 4 bases and J dropped 1 base, with 8 bases sitting between them.

The chain combines TRBV7-9 with TRBJ2-5; 8 nucleotides agree with TRBD1. V shed 1 base and J 14 bases; nucleotides not matched to a gene: 6. The CDR3 is 12 amino acids. Germline CDR1 is SEHNR and CDR2 is FQNEAQ (reference sequence). CDR3 nucleotide sequence: TGTGCCAGCAGCTTAGGGACAGGGATGTTTTACTTC. It encodes CASSLGTGMFYF.

The gene calls are TRBV18 and TRBJ2-2; 7 bases line up with TRBD2. Germline loops: CDR1 KGHSH, CDR2 LQKENI. After removal of 5 bases from V and 4 bases from J, the junction contained 10 bases not matched to a gene. The CDR3 has 16 residues. CDR3 DNA sequence: TGTGCCAGCTCATTTGGAGCGGGAAAGAGCACCGGGGAGCTGTTTTTT. It specifies CASSFGAGKSTGELFF.

J is TRBJ1-2 and V is TRBV6-1; 7 bases agree with TRBD1. The V segment lost 3 bases and the J segment 6 bases; nucleotides outside the gene matches: 10. The CDR3 spans 15 residues. CDR1 is MNHNS and CDR2 is SASEGT in the germline V gene. The CDR3 loop is CASSDETGMRNGYTF. For the CDR3, the DNA is TGTGCCAGCAGTGATGAGACAGGGATGAGGAATGGCTACACCTTC.

The chain has TRBV7-2 and TRBJ2-3, with TRBD1 as a possible D gene (6 bases). V was cut by 2 bases and J by 3 bases, with 12 bases left in between. The V gene's germline CDR1 is SGHTA and CDR2 FQGNSA. There are 15 residues in the CDR3. CDR3 amino acids: CASSLQGWLTDTQYF. In DNA form, the CDR3 reads TGTGCCAGCAGCTTACAGGGGTGGTTAACAGATACGCAGTATTTT. Full variable domain (missing parts from reference TRBV7-2 and TRBJ2-3): GAGVSQSPSNKVTEKGKDVELRCDPISGHTALYWYRQSLGQGLEFLIYFQGNSAPDKSGLPSDRFSAERTGGSVSTLTIQRTQQEDSAVYLCASSLQGWLTDTQYFGPGTRLTVL.

CDR3 nucleotide sequence: TGTGCCAGCACCGGGGGGGGAGGGAGCTCCTACGAGCAGTACTTC. It specifies CASTGGGGSSYEQYF. The chain joins TRBV6-5 to TRBJ2-7; 8 nucleotides agree with TRBD2. The CDR3 sequence is 15 residues long. V dropped 7 bases and J dropped 0; count of bases not matched to a gene: 8. Germline V gene lookup returns CDR1 MNHEY and CDR2 SVGAGI.

The chain recombines TRBV28 with TRBJ1-5, with a tentative D call TRBD1 (5 bases). V was pared by 3 bases and J by 7 bases, with 13 bases between. In germline, CDR1 is MDHEN, CDR2 SYDVKM. The CDR3 consists of 14 residues. CDR3 protein: CASSLTVLRQPQHF. CDR3 coding DNA: TGTGCCAGCAGTTTGACAGTCCTCAGGCAGCCCCAGCATTTT.

The chain employs TRBV2 and TRBJ1-1, with TRBD1 as a possible D gene (6 bases). V lost 6 bases to trimming and J lost 4 bases, with 12 bases between them. Per germline, CDR1 SNHLY and CDR2 FYNNEI. CDR3 length: 13 amino acids. This chain's CDR3 is CASSLTGFTEAFF. CDR3 sequence (DNA): TGTGCCAGCAGCCTCACAGGGTTCACTGAAGCTTTCTTT.

This rearrangement joins TRBV18 to TRBJ2-7; 7 bases agree with TRBD1. Germline-derived CDR1 and CDR2 are KGHSH and LQKENI. The junction had 5 bases not matched to a gene; V was cut back by 1 base and J by 2 bases. CDR3 size: 15 residues. The CDR3 DNA reads TGTGCCAGCTCACCACAGACAGGGCAAGCCTACGAGCAGTACTTC. Amino acid sequence: CASSPQTGQAYEQYF.

CDR3 amino acids: CASSSIGQGQETQYF. CDR3 DNA sequence: TGCGCCAGCAGCTCCATTGGACAGGGACAAGAGACCCAGTACTTC. V and J are TRBV5-1 and TRBJ2-5; TRBD1 matches at 8 bases. This CDR3 region has 15 residues. Germline V lookup: CDR1 SGHRS, CDR2 YFSETQ. The trim removed 3 bases at V and 2 bases at J, leaving 6 bases unmatched. The variable domain in full, completed from reference TRBV5-1 and TRBJ2-5, reads KAGVTQTPRYLIKTRGQQVTLSCSPISGHRSVSWYQQTPGQGLQFLFEYFSETQRNKGNFPGRFSGRQFSNSRSEMNVSTLELGDSALYLCASSSIGQGQETQYFGPGTRLLVL.

For the CDR3, the DNA is TGTGCCACCAGCGTAGCATCGGGGCCCCAGCATTTT. This sequence encodes CATSVASGPQHF. The rearrangement links TRBV15 to TRBJ1-5; D remains unclear. CDR3 length equals 12 residues. Germline V gene lookup returns CDR1 LNHNV and CDR2 YYDKDF (reference sequence). Trimming left V 5 bases short and J 9 bases short, with 11 bases between.

This rearrangement joins TRBV25-1 to TRBJ1-4; D is undetermined. V was shortened by 2 bases and J by 6 bases, with 13 bases between the two germline ends. This CDR3 is 15 amino acids long. The germline CDR1 and CDR2 sequences are MGHDK and SYGVNS. The CDR3 nucleotides are TGTGCCAGCAGTGAACGGTCACCCTCACATGAAAAACTGTTTTTT. Its protein product is CASSERSPSHEKLFF.

The chain combines TRBV2 with TRBJ2-3, with D possibly called TRBD1 or TRBD2 (5 bases each). CDR1 and CDR2 from the germline V gene are SNHLY and FYNNEI. This CDR3 has 14 residues. V dropped 7 bases and J dropped 0 bases, with 11 bases sitting between them. The CDR3 DNA reads as TGTGCCAGCACTGAGGGGCCTAGCACAGATACGCAGTATTTT. It encodes CASTEGPSTDTQYF.

The genes are TRBV6-4 and TRBJ2-3, with 12 bases that match TRBD1. CDR3 length: 13 amino acids. With 8 bases clipped from V and 6 bases from J, the junction kept 3 bases outside the gene matches. CDR1 and CDR2 from the germline V gene are MRHNA and SNTAGT. As DNA, the CDR3 is TGTGCCAGCGGGACAGGGGGCGATGATACGCAGTATTTT. Translation gives CASGTGGDDTQYF.

A note on this clone: This sample also contains other DNA sequences that code for the same CDR3. The chain combines TRBV15 with TRBJ2-7, with D perhaps matching TRBD2 (5 bases). Germline CDR1 is LNHNV and CDR2 is YYDKDF (reference sequence). Trimming stripped 1 base from V and 1 base from J, with 11 bases between. The CDR3 sequence is 15 residues long. The CDR3 region has the DNA TGTGCCACCAGCAGAGGAGGAGGTCCTTCCTACGAGCAGTACTTC. This encodes CATSRGGGPSYEQYF.

The V call is TRBV6-4, the J call TRBJ2-7, with 7 bases matching TRBD1. Per germline, CDR1 MRHNA and CDR2 SNTAGT. The V gene end was trimmed by 6 bases and the J gene end by 4 bases; junction bases not matched to a gene: 9. The CDR3 runs to 14 residues. CDR3 DNA: TGTGCCAGCAGCTGGGACAGAGCTCCTTACGAGCAGTACTTC. Its protein is CASSWDRAPYEQYF.

The V call is TRBV5-1, the J call TRBJ1-1; 11 bases map to TRBD1. From germline, CDR1 is SGHRS and CDR2 YFSETQ. V was clipped by 4 bases and J by 0 bases; unmatched bases: 11. This CDR3 is 18 amino acids long. The CDR3 DNA sequence: TGCGCCAGCAGCACGAACCGGGACAGGGGGAATTTGAACACTGAAGCTTTCTTT. This codes for CASSTNRDRGNLNTEAFF.

This chain links TRBV10-3 with TRBJ2-1; 8 bases agree with TRBD2. Germline V gene sequence: CDR1 ENHRY, CDR2 SYGVKD. This CDR3 spans 15 amino acids. V was pared by 5 bases and J by 4 bases, with 7 bases of the junction left unmatched. Here the CDR3 reads CAISSTSGQYNEQFF. As DNA, the CDR3 is TGTGCCATCAGTAGCACTAGCGGACAATACAATGAGCAGTTCTTC.

In its sample, this clone was seen once. The chain couples TRBV18 to TRBJ2-7; D is perhaps TRBD2 (6 bases). The germline V gene has CDR1 KGHSH and CDR2 LQKENI. The V and J ends lost 0 bases and 0 bases respectively, with 9 bases between them. The CDR3 is made up of 15 amino acids. The CDR3 loop reads CASSPPASVSYEQYF. The CDR3 DNA is TGTGCCAGCTCACCACCGGCTAGCGTCTCCTACGAGCAGTACTTC.